One T cell receptor beta chain is described in this entry. The entry originates in a study of T cell changes during pregnancy in multiple sclerosis. The J segment lost 4 bases and the V segment lost 1 base, leaving 5 bases of the junction unmatched. CDR1 and CDR2 from the germline V gene are SGHRS and YFSETQ. The CDR3 length is 15 residues. Measured with immunoSEQ multiplex PCR; TCRdb has only the in-frame clones, and not every one. The data contain fewer than 80,000 clones, 92% of them singletons. The sample here was peripheral blood, taken in the third trimester of pregnancy. The genes are TRBV5-1 and TRBJ2-5; TRBD2 matches 9 bases. The TCR comes from a female donor in good health, enrolled as a control in a pregnancy study. This CDR3 reads CASSLSLAGIETQYF. Written as DNA, the CDR3 is TGCGCCAGCAGCTTGAGCCTAGCGGGGATAGAGACCCAGTACTTC.